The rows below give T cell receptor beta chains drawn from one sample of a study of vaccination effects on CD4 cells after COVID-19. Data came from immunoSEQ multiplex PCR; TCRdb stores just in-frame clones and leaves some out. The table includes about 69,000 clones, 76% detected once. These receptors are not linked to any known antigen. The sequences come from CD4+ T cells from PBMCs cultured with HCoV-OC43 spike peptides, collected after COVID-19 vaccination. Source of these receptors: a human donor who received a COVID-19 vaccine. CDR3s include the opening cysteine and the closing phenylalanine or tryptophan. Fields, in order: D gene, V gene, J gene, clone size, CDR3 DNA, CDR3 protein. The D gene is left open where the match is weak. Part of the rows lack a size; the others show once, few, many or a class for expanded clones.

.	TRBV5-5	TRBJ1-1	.	TGTGCCAGCAGCTTGACAGGGTTCATGAACACTGAAGCTTTCTTT	CASSLTGFMNTEAFF
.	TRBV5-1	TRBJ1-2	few	TGCGCCAGCAGCTTCCAGGTTGAGGCGCGAAACTATGGCTACACCTTC	CASSFQVEARNYGYTF
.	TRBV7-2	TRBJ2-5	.	TGTGCCAGCAGCTTTAGGCAAGAGACCCAGTACTTC	CASSFRQETQYF
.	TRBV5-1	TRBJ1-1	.	TGCGCCAGCAGCTCCACAGGGTCTCTGAACACTGAAGCTTTCTTT	CASSSTGSLNTEAFF
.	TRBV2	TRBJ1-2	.	TGTGCCAGCAGGCGCGGGACACCAGCTAACTATGGCTACACCTTC	CASRRGTPANYGYTF
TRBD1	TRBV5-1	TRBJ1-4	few	TGCGCCAGCAGCTTGACAGGGGGCGACCGGCACAATGAAAAACTGTTTTTT	CASSLTGGDRHNEKLFF
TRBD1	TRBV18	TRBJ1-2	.	TGTGCCAGCTCACCGACTACTCAGGGGGACTATGGCTACACCTTC	CASSPTTQGDYGYTF
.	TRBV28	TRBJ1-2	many	TGTGCCAGCAGTTTGGGAGTATCCGGCTACACCTTC	CASSLGVSGYTF
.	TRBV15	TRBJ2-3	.	TGTGCCACCGGGGAGTATAGCACAGATACGCAGTATTTT	CATGEYSTDTQYF
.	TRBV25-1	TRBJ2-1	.	TGTGCCAGCAGTGAATTGACCTTTAGCTCCTACAATGAGCAGTTCTTC	CASSELTFSSYNEQFF
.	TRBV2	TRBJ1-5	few	TGTGCCAGCAGTGATATAAGACGTCAGCCCCAGCATTTT	CASSDIRRQPQHF
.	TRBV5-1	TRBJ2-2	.	TGCGCCAGCAGCTTGGAAGTCTCCAGGAGGGGGGCGGCCGGGGAGCTGTTTTTT	CASSLEVSRRGAAGELFF
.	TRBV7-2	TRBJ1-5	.	TGTGCCAGCAGCTTAGCGGCAGGGGTTCCCCTCAATCAGCCCCAGCATTTT	CASSLAAGVPLNQPQHF
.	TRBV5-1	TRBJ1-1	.	TGCGCCAGCAGCTTGGGGGATGGCACTGAAGCTTTCTTT	CASSLGDGTEAFF
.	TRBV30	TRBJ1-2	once	TGTGCCTGGACCCACTACACGGGGAAGGGAATTTGGAAAAACTATGGCTACACCTTC	CAWTHYTGKGIWKNYGYTF
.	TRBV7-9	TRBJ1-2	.	TGTGCCAGCAGCTTAGACGGAGTCAGGGGTGGCTACACCTTC	CASSLDGVRGGYTF
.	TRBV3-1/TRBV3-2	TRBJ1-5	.	TGTGCCAGCAGCCATGGGGGAGGGGGTCAGCCCCAGCATTTT	CASSHGGGGQPQHF
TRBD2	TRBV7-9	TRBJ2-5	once	TGTGCCAGCAGCATTAGGAGCGGGACCGGTCGGGAGACCCAGTACTTC	CASSIRSGTGRETQYF
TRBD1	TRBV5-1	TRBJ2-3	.	TGCGCCAGCAGCTTGGCGTTGTGGGACAGGGACCAGGATACGCAGTATTTT	CASSLALWDRDQDTQYF
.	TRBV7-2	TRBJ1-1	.	TGTGCCAGCAGCTTCGTGAGAGGGATCAACACTGAAGCTTTCTTT	CASSFVRGINTEAFF
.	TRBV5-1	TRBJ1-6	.	TGCGCCAGCAGCTTGAAGGGGGATTCACCCCTCCACTTT	CASSLKGDSPLHF
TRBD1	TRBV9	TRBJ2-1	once	TGTGCCAGCAGCATTACAGGGGGAAATCACAATGAGCAGTTCTTC	CASSITGGNHNEQFF